The 21 T cell receptor beta chains below were found in one sample sequenced in a study of blood T cell repertoires in COVID-19. The repertoire was sequenced with immunoSEQ multiplex PCR; TCRdb's copy has only in-frame clones and lacks some. Found here are about 110,000 clones, more than 75% of them singletons; the top ten hold around 2.2%. The specimen sequenced was peripheral blood. All receptors derive from a human donor in a cohort sampled during active COVID-19.

The chain joins TRBV27 to TRBJ2-5; possible D gene TRBD1, 6 bases. This CDR3 region has 16 residues. Trimming removed 2 bases at V and 7 bases at J, with 20 bases between. CDR1 is MNHEY and CDR2 is SMNVEV in the germline V gene (reference sequence). This CDR3 is CASSLRRIQGSGTQYF. CDR3 nucleotides: TGTGCCAGCAGTTTACGTAGAATACAGGGATCAGGGACCCAGTACTTC.

The chain recombines TRBV28 with TRBJ1-2; 7 bases are shared with TRBD1. Losses at the gene ends were 1 base for V and 8 bases for J; bases not matched to a gene: 13. Germline CDR1 MDHEN, CDR2 SYDVKM. The CDR3 is 16 residues long. In DNA, the CDR3 is TGTGCCAGCAGTTTATATAACAGGGGCCCCGTCGACGGCTACACCTTC. Its protein product is CASSLYNRGPVDGYTF.

This chain uses TRBV28 with TRBJ2-7; D possibly corresponds to TRBD2 (7 bases). The CDR3 is 17 amino acids. Deletions cut 0 bases from V and 0 bases from J, with 15 bases between. Germline CDR1 and CDR2: MDHEN and SYDVKM. CDR3 sequence: CASSLWLGGASSYEQYF. The CDR3 DNA reads as TGTGCCAGCAGTTTATGGTTAGGGGGGGCCAGCTCCTACGAGCAGTACTTC. Using reference TRBV28 and TRBJ2-7 for the parts outside the CDR3, the full variable domain is DVKVTQSSRYLVKRTGEKVFLECVQDMDHENMFWYRQDPGLGLRLIYFSYDVKMKEKGDIPEGYSVSREKKERFSLILESASTNQTSMYLCASSLWLGGASSYEQYFGPGTRLTVT.

The V gene is TRBV6-1, the J gene TRBJ2-4; TRBD1 matches 7 bases. The V gene end was trimmed by 4 bases and the J gene end by 0 bases; junction bases not matched to a gene: 9. The V gene's germline CDR1 is MNHNS and CDR2 SASEGT. The CDR3 length is 17 residues. The chain's CDR3 is CASSGDNRGLAKNIQYF. CDR3 DNA: TGTGCCAGCAGTGGGGATAACAGGGGATTAGCCAAAAACATTCAGTACTTC.

The V and J genes are TRBV28 and TRBJ1-1, with TRBD1 matching over 8 bases. The V and J ends lost 2 bases and 5 bases, in that order; junction bases with no gene match: 1. Germline V gene lookup returns CDR1 MDHEN and CDR2 SYDVKM. The CDR3 contains 13 residues. The CDR3 sequence is CASSLNRGTEAFF. Here the CDR3 DNA reads TGTGCCAGCAGTTTAAACAGGGGGACTGAAGCTTTCTTT.

This chain uses TRBV3-1 (or the pseudogene TRBV3-2) with TRBJ2-7, with 7 nucleotides matching TRBD2. The CDR3 is 15 amino acids. Germline CDR1 LGHDT, CDR2 YNNKEL (reference sequence). Trimming removed 0 bases from V and 6 bases from J; junction bases left unmatched: 8. This CDR3 is CASSQEGRAWGEQYF. The CDR3 DNA is TGTGCCAGCAGCCAAGAAGGGAGGGCCTGGGGCGAGCAGTACTTC.

The chain links TRBV11-3 to TRBJ2-2, with a weak D call TRBD1 (6 bases). V lost 6 bases and J lost 5, with 10 bases in between. The CDR3 totals 13 residues. Per the germline V gene, CDR1 is SGHNT and CDR2 is YENEEA. CDR3 region: CASRDRGTGELFF. The CDR3 bases are TGTGCCAGCAGAGATAGGGGGACCGGGGAGCTGTTTTTT.

The chain carries TRBV6-2 or TRBV6-3 and TRBJ1-1; the D gene is possibly TRBD1 (5 bases). This CDR3 contains 13 residues. In germline, CDR1 is MNHEY, CDR2 SVGEGT. Trimming took 2 bases from V and 8 from J, leaving 12 bases between them. The CDR3 DNA reads TGTGCCAGCAGTTACGGGGGGAGCGGCGAAGCTTTCTTT. It yields the protein CASSYGGSGEAFF.

The CDR3, as DNA: TGTGCCAGCTTCACCGGGACAAGCCTTTCCACCGGGGAGCTGTTTTTT. It translates to CASFTGTSLSTGELFF. This chain connects TRBV18 to TRBJ2-2, with a weak D call TRBD1 (6 bases). The CDR3 covers 16 residues. V shed 7 bases and J shed 4 bases, with 19 bases lying between them. Per germline, CDR1 KGHSH and CDR2 LQKENI. Full variable domain (outside the CDR3, taken from reference TRBV18 and TRBJ2-2): NAGVMQNPRHLVRRRGQEARLRCSPMKGHSHVYWYRQLPEEGLKFMVYLQKENIIDESGMPKERFSAEFPKEGPSILRIQQVVRGDSAAYFCASFTGTSLSTGELFFGEGSRLTVL.

The CDR3 sequence is CASSYFNGVHQPQHF. The DNA for the CDR3 is TGTGCCAGCAGTTACTTCAACGGTGTGCATCAGCCCCAGCATTTT. This rearrangement joins TRBV6-2 or TRBV6-3 to TRBJ1-5; unclear D gene. CDR3 length: 15 amino acids. Trimming stripped 1 base from V and 5 bases from J, with 12 bases between. Germline CDR1 MNHEY, CDR2 SVGEGT.

The chain recombines TRBV3-1 (or the pseudogene TRBV3-2) with TRBJ1-3; D might be TRBD1 (5 bases). The ends were cut back, 6 bases at V and 4 bases at J, with 7 bases in the middle. Germline assignment: CDR1 LGHDT and CDR2 YNNKEL (reference sequence). The CDR3 totals 12 residues. DNA of the CDR3: TGTGCCAGCAGTCGACAGGGAAACACCATATATTTT. This codes for CASSRQGNTIYF.

The chain uses TRBV19 and TRBJ2-2, with unresolved D. The CDR3 contains 16 residues. Trimming shortened V by 8 bases and J by 9 bases, and 25 bases separated the two germline ends. Germline CDR1 reads LNHDA; CDR2 reads SQIVND (reference sequence). CDR3 region: CASPKPHAPKRRELFF. The CDR3 DNA reads TGTGCCAGTCCCAAGCCGCACGCCCCAAAACGCCGGGAGCTGTTTTTT.

The rearrangement links TRBV5-1 to TRBJ2-5, with 12 nucleotides matching TRBD2. CDR1 SGHRS and CDR2 YFSETQ come from the germline V gene. This CDR3 is built from 16 residues. The trim removed 5 bases at V and 2 bases at J, leaving 7 bases unmatched. The CDR3 here is CASSSGLAGHQETQYF. The CDR3 DNA follows: TGCGCCAGCAGTTCGGGACTAGCGGGTCATCAAGAGACCCAGTACTTC.

The chain recombines TRBV6-5 with TRBJ2-5; TRBD1 is a possible D gene (6 bases). Trimming cost V 6 bases and J 2 bases, with 16 bases left between them. The CDR3 is 15 amino acids. CDR1 is MNHEY, CDR2 SVGAGI, per germline. CDR3 sequence: CASRTFEDRQETQYF. In DNA form, the CDR3 reads TGTGCCAGCAGAACTTTTGAGGACAGACAAGAGACCCAGTACTTC.

The chain links TRBV30 to TRBJ1-2; no clear D. The length of the CDR3 is 15 residues. Germline CDR1 reads GTSNPN; CDR2 reads SVGIG (reference sequence). V was cut by 3 bases and J by 0 bases, with 14 bases left in between. The CDR3 nucleotides read TGTGCCTGGAGCTCGGAGGGCCCTACTAACTATGGCTACACCTTC. Protein product: CAWSSEGPTNYGYTF.

This chain connects TRBV7-2 to TRBJ1-1; a possible D gene is TRBD1 (6 bases). Deletions cut 4 bases from V and 4 bases from J, with 13 bases between. The CDR3 consists of 14 residues. Per germline, CDR1 SGHTA and CDR2 FQGNSA. In nucleotides, the CDR3 is TGTGCCAGCAGCTCACAGGGTACCGGCACTGAAGCTTTCTTT. Its translation: CASSSQGTGTEAFF.

The rearrangement joins TRBV5-1 to TRBJ2-3; 8 positions agree with TRBD2. In germline, CDR1 is SGHRS, CDR2 YFSETQ. The CDR3 has 16 residues. Trimming at V came to 1 base and at J to 4 bases, leaving 8 bases not matched to a gene. The CDR3 protein is CASSLPSGSNADTQYF. CDR3 nucleotide sequence: TGCGCCAGCAGCTTGCCGAGCGGGAGTAATGCAGATACGCAGTATTTT. The full variable domain, rest sourced from reference TRBV5-1 and TRBJ2-3, is KAGVTQTPRYLIKTRGQQVTLSCSPISGHRSVSWYQQTPGQGLQFLFEYFSETQRNKGNFPGRFSGRQFSNSRSEMNVSTLELGDSALYLCASSLPSGSNADTQYFGPGTRLTVL.

This chain joins TRBV4-3 and TRBJ2-1; 9 positions match TRBD1. The CDR3 is made up of 14 amino acids. The germline CDR1 and CDR2 sequences are LGHNA and YSLEER. The J segment lost 12 bases and the V segment lost 3 bases, leaving 9 bases of the junction unmatched. The CDR3 protein is CASSQAGQGVRQFF. The CDR3 region has the DNA TGCGCCAGCAGCCAGGCGGGACAGGGTGTAAGGCAGTTCTTC.

The chain is built from TRBV3-1 (or the pseudogene TRBV3-2) and TRBJ2-5; D unclear. The V gene lost 1 base and the J gene lost 1 base, with 16 bases spanning the gap. The germline gives CDR1 LGHDT, CDR2 YNNKEL (reference sequence). The CDR3 runs to 17 residues. The CDR3 protein is CASSQVAQRPSQETQYF. DNA of the CDR3: TGTGCCAGCAGCCAAGTGGCCCAGAGGCCCAGCCAAGAGACCCAGTACTTC.

This clone came up a few times. This chain uses TRBV10-3 with TRBJ1-1; 8 bases map to TRBD1. The CDR3 contains 13 residues. V trimming: 6 bases; J trimming: 3 bases; junction bases outside the gene matches: 3. Germline CDR1 ENHRY, CDR2 SYGVKD. DNA of the CDR3: TGTGCCATCAGCTCGGGACAGGACACTGAAGCTTTCTTT. Protein product: CAISSGQDTEAFF.

The chain has TRBV27 and TRBJ1-6; possible D gene TRBD1, 5 bases. The V gene lost 1 base and the J gene lost 7 bases, with 8 bases spanning the gap. Germline CDR1 is MNHEY and CDR2 is SMNVEV (reference sequence). This CDR3 spans 14 amino acids. The CDR3 region is CASSLWSGNSPLHF. CDR3 DNA sequence: TGTGCCAGCAGTTTATGGTCAGGGAATTCACCCCTCCACTTT.